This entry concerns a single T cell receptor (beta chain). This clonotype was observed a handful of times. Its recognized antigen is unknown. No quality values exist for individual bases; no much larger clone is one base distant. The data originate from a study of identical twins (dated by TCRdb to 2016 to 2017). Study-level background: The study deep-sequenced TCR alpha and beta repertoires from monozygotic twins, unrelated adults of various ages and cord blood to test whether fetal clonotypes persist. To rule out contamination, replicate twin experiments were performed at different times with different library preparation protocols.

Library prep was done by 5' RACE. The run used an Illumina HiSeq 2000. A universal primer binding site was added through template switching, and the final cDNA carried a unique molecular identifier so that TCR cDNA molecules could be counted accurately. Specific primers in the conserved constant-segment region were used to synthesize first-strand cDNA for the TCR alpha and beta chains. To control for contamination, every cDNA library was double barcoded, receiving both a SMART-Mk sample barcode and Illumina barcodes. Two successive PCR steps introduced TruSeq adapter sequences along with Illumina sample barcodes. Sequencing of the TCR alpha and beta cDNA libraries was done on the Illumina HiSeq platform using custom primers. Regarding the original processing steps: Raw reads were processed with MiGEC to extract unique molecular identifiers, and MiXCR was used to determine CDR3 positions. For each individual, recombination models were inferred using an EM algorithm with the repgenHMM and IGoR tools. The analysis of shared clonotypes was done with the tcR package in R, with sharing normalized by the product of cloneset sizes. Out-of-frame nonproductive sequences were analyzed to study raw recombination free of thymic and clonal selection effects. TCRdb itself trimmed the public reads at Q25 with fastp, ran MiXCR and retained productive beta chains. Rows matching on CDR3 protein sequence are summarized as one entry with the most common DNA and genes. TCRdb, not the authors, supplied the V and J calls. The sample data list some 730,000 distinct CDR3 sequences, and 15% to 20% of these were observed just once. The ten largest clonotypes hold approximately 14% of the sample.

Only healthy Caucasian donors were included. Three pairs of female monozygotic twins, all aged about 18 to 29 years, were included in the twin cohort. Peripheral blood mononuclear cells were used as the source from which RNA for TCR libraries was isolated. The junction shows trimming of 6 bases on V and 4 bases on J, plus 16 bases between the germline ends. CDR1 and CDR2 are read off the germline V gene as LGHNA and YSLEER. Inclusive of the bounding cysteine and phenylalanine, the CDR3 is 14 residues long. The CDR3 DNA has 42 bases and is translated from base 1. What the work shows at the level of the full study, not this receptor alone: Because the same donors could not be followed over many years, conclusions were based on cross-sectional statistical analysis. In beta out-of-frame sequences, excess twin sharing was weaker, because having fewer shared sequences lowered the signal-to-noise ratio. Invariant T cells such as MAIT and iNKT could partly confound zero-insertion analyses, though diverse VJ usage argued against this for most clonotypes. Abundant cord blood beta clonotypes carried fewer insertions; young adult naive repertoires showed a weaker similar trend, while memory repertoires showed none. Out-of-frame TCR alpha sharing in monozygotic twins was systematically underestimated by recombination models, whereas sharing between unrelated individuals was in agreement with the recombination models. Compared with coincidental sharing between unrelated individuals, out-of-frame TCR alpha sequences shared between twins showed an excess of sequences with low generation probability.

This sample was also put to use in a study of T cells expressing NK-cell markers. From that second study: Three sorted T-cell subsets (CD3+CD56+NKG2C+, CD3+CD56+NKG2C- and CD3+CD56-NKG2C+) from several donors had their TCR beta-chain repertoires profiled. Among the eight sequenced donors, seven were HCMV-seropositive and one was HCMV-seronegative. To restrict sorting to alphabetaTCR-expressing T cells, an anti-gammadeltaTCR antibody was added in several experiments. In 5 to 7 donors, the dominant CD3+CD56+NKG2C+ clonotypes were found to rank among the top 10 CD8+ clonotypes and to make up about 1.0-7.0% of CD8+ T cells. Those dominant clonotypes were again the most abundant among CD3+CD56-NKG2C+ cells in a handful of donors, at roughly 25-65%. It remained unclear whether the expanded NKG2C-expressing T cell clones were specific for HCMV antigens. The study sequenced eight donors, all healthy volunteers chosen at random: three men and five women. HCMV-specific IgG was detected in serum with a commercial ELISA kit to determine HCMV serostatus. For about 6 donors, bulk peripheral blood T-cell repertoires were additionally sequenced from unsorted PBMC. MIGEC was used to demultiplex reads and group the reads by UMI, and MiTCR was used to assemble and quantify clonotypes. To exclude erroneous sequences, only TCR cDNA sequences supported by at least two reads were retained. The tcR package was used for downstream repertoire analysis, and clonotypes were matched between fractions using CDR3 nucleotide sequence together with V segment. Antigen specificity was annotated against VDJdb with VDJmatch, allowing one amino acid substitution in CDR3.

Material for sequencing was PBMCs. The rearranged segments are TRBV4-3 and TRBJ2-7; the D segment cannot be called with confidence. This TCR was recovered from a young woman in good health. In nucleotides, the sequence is TGCGCCAGCAGTGCTGTGTTAATGGCTTACGAGCAGTACTTC. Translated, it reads CASSAVLMAYEQYF.